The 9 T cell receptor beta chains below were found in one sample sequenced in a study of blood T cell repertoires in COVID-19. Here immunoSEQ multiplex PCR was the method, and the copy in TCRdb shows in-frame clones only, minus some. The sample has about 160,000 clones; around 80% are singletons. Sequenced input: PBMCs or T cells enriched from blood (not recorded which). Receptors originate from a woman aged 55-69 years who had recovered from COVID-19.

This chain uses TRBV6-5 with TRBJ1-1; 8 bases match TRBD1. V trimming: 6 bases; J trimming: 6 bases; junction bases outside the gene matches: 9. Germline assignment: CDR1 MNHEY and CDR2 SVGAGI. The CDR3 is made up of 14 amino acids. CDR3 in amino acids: CASRPRQGSAEAFF. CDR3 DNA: TGTGCCAGCAGGCCGAGACAGGGGAGCGCTGAAGCTTTCTTT.

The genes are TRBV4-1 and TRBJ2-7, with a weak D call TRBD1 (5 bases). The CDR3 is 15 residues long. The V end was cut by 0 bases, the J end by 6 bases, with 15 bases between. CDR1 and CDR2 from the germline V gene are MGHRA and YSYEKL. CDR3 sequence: CASSQDPGVGREQYF. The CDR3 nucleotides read TGCGCCAGCAGCCAAGATCCTGGGGTGGGGCGCGAGCAGTACTTC.

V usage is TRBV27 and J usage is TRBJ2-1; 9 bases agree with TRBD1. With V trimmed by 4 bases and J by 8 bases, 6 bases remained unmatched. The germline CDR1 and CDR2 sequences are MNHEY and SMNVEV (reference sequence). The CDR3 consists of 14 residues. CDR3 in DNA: TGTGCCAGCAGTTCCTACGGGACAGGGTATGAGCAGTTCTTC. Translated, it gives CASSSYGTGYEQFF.

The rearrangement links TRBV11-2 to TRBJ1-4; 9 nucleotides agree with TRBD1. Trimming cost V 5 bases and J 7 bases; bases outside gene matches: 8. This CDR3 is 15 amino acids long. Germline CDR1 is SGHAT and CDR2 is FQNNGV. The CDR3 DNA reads TGTGCCAGCAGCCCAACGACAGGGGGATTTGAAAAACTGTTTTTT. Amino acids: CASSPTTGGFEKLFF.

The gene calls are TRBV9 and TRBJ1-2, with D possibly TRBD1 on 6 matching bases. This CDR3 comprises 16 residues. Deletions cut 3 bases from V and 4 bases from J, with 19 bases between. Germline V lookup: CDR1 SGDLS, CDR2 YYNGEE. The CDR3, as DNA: TGTGCCAGCAGCGCCCCGGACAGACAAGGGATCTATGGCTACACCTTC. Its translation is CASSAPDRQGIYGYTF.

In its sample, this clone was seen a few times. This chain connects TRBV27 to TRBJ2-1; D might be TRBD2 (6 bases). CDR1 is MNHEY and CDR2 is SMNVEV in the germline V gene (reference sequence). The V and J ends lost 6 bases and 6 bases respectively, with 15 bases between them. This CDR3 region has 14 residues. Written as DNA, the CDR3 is TGTGCCAGCAGGCTTACCTTGGGGGGCAATGAGCAGTTCTTC. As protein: CASRLTLGGNEQFF.

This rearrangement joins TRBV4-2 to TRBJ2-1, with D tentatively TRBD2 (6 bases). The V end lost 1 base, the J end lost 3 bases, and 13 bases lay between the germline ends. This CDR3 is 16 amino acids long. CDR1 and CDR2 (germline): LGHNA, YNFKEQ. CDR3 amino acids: CASSQGTGEDYNEQFF. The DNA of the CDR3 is TGTGCCAGCAGCCAAGGGACGGGGGAGGACTACAATGAGCAGTTCTTC.

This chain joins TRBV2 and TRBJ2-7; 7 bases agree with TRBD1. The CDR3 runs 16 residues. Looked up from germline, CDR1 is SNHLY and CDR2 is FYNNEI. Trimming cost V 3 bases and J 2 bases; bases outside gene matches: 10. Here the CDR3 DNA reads TGTGCCAGCAGTGACCCCCTGGGACAGATAACCTACGAGCAGTACTTC. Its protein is CASSDPLGQITYEQYF.

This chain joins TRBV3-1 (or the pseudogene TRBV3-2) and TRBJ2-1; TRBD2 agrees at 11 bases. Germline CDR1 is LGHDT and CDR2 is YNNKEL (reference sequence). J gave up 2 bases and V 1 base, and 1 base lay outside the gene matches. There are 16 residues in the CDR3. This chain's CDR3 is CASSQGSGGAYNEQFF. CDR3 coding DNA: TGTGCCAGCAGCCAAGGTAGCGGGGGGGCCTACAATGAGCAGTTCTTC.